The 20 T cell receptor beta chains listed next were all sequenced from one sample in a study of cytomegalovirus exposure and HLA in healthy donors. Using immunoSEQ multiplex PCR, the repertoire was profiled, and TCRdb retains in-frame clones only, with some absent. The table shows under 300,000 clones, with approximately 84% occurring only once. Sequencing used PBMCs. The receptor set was obtained from a young woman in good health and CMV-seropositive.

V and J are TRBV12-5 and TRBJ2-7, with D maybe TRBD2 (6 bases). This CDR3 is built from 15 residues. The V end lost 4 bases, the J end lost 5 bases, and 18 bases lay between the germline ends. Germline V CDR1 and CDR2: LGHNT, FRNRAP. The CDR3: CASGSAGWRGNEQYF. The CDR3 nucleotides read TGTGCTAGTGGTTCAGCCGGTTGGCGCGGGAACGAGCAGTACTTC.

V gene TRBV5-8 combines with J gene TRBJ1-4; perhaps TRBD1 as D (5 bases). From germline, CDR1 is SGHTS and CDR2 YDEGEE. V shed 4 bases and J shed 0 bases, with 13 bases lying between them. This CDR3 spans 16 amino acids. The CDR3 loop is CASSPGWGATNEKLFF. In nucleotides, the CDR3 is TGTGCCAGCAGCCCCGGTTGGGGCGCAACTAATGAAAAACTGTTTTTT.

This chain connects TRBV27 to TRBJ2-5; 9 bases map to TRBD1. This CDR3 has 15 amino acids. Germline trimming cut 5 bases from V and 4 bases from J; bases unmatched to any gene: 8. Germline CDR1 reads MNHEY; CDR2 reads SMNVEV (reference sequence). CDR3 nucleotide sequence: TGTGCCAGCAGTCCCTGGACAGGGGCGGCAGAGACCCAGTACTTC. Amino acids: CASSPWTGAAETQYF.

Comments on this clone: A junction boundary mismatches the germline segment, possibly from a read error. This sequence joins TRBV19 and TRBJ1-1, with 9 bases matching TRBD1. Germline V gene data show CDR1 as LNHDA and CDR2 as SQIVND (reference sequence). CDR3 size: 14 residues. The CDR3 DNA is TGTGCCAGTAGTCCCGGGACAGGGAACCCTGAAGCTTTCTTT. It yields the protein CASSPGTGNPEAFF.

This sequence joins TRBV6-6 and TRBJ2-2; 7 bases are shared with TRBD2. CDR1 is MNHNY and CDR2 is SVGAGI in the germline V gene (reference sequence). The CDR3 runs 16 residues. V shed 5 bases and J 5 bases; nucleotides not matched to a gene: 11. The CDR3 DNA is TGTGCCAGCAGTCCGCCTTTGGGCGGGAGAACCGGGGAGCTGTTTTTT. Its protein is CASSPPLGGRTGELFF.

The chain recombines TRBV29-1 with TRBJ1-5; no firm D call. Looked up from germline, CDR1 is SQVTM and CDR2 is ANQGSEA. This CDR3 is 12 amino acids long. With 5 bases removed from V and 6 bases from J, the gap between germline ends came to 11 bases. CDR3 amino acids: CSVIVSGQPQHF. The CDR3 bases are TGCAGCGTTATAGTATCAGGTCAGCCCCAGCATTTT.

CDR3 amino acids: CASSSPGTGTEAFF. The CDR3 coding sequence is TGTGCCAGCAGTTCTCCCGGGACAGGGACCGAAGCTTTCTTT. The chain employs TRBV28 and TRBJ1-1; 9 bases map to TRBD1. The CDR3 contains 14 residues. With V trimmed by 4 bases and J by 8 bases, 8 bases remained unmatched. CDR1 and CDR2 (germline): MDHEN, SYDVKM.

Regarding this clone: A junction end diverges from the germline sequence, so it may reflect a read error. This chain connects TRBV2 to TRBJ2-3, with TRBD2 identical over 8 bases. This CDR3 spans 15 amino acids. Per the germline V gene, CDR1 is SNHLY and CDR2 is FYNNEI. This chain's CDR3 is CASSEGGGPTDTQYF. CDR3 coding DNA: TGTGCCAGCAGCGAAGGCGGGGGGCCCACAGATACGCAGTATTTT.

The chain couples TRBV28 to TRBJ2-1, with D unclear. From germline, CDR1 is MDHEN and CDR2 SYDVKM. The CDR3 extends over 12 amino acids. The V end lost 3 bases, the J end lost 9 bases, and 9 bases lay between the germline ends. The DNA for the CDR3 is TGTGCCAGCAGTTTCGGGTCGAGTGAGCAGTTCTTC. Residues: CASSFGSSEQFF.

This clone was observed a handful of times. The chain recombines TRBV2 with TRBJ1-1, with no clear D. Germline V gene sequence: CDR1 SNHLY, CDR2 FYNNEI. Trimming took 2 bases from V and 3 from J, leaving 10 bases between them. The CDR3 is 14 amino acids. The CDR3 nucleotides are TGTGCCAGCAGTGAACTGGGTCGGGACACTGAAGCTTTCTTT. This translates into CASSELGRDTEAFF.

The V and J genes are TRBV25-1 and TRBJ1-4, with TRBD1 matching over 7 bases. The CDR3 consists of 15 residues. V lost 2 bases to trimming and J lost 8 bases; unmatched junction nucleotides: 8. The germline V gene has CDR1 MGHDK and CDR2 SYGVNS. The CDR3 is CASSEPRGLGEKLFF. Written as DNA, the CDR3 is TGTGCCAGCAGTGAACCGAGGGGGCTGGGAGAAAAACTGTTTTTT.

This chain uses TRBV30 with TRBJ1-1, with D perhaps matching TRBD1 (5 bases). Deletions cut 3 bases from V and 0 bases from J, with 14 bases between. The CDR3 runs 15 residues. CDR1 and CDR2 from the germline V gene are GTSNPN and SVGIG (reference sequence). In DNA, the CDR3 is TGTGCCTGGAGCTTTAGACAGAACATGAACACTGAAGCTTTCTTT. This translates into CAWSFRQNMNTEAFF.

This chain connects TRBV2 to TRBJ2-1; the match to TRBD2 covers 12 bases. V shed 1 base and J 0 bases; nucleotides not matched to a gene: 7. Germline V gives CDR1 SNHLY, CDR2 FYNNEI. The CDR3 spans 19 residues. The CDR3 spells CASSEGTSGALSSYNEQFF. Written as DNA, the CDR3 is TGTGCCAGCAGTGAAGGGACTAGCGGGGCGCTGAGCTCCTACAATGAGCAGTTCTTC.

J is TRBJ2-1 and V is TRBV4-1; 8 bases are a match to TRBD2. This CDR3 is built from 15 residues. Unmatched junction bases numbered 4, after V lost 4 bases and J lost 2 bases. CDR1 is MGHRA and CDR2 is YSYEKL in the germline V gene. The CDR3 is CASSPLSGTYNEQFF. The CDR3 nucleotides read TGCGCCAGCAGCCCCCTTAGCGGGACCTACAATGAGCAGTTCTTC.

This clone was seen only a few times. The V call is TRBV28, the J call TRBJ1-2; possible D gene TRBD1, 6 bases. Trimming removed 3 bases at V and 6 bases at J, with 8 bases between. Germline CDR1 and CDR2: MDHEN and SYDVKM. The CDR3 sequence is 12 residues long. The CDR3, as DNA: TGTGCCAGCAGTTTCACAGGGAATGGCTACACCTTC. As protein: CASSFTGNGYTF.

The chain couples TRBV27 to TRBJ2-5, with D unresolved. This CDR3 contains 13 residues. The V end was cut by 0 bases, the J end by 4 bases, with 6 bases between. In germline, CDR1 is MNHEY, CDR2 SMNVEV (reference sequence). This CDR3 is CASSLSSLETQYF. The CDR3 DNA reads as TGTGCCAGCAGTTTATCGTCTCTAGAGACCCAGTACTTC.

As concerns this clone: The same CDR3 also results from other DNA sequences found in this sample. The chain links TRBV29-1 to TRBJ1-1; 11 nucleotides align to TRBD1. Germline V gives CDR1 SQVTM, CDR2 ANQGSEA. V was pared by 6 bases and J by 1 base, with 1 base of the junction left unmatched. This CDR3 region has 13 residues. CDR3 bases: TGCAGCGTAGGGACAGGGGGGAACACTGAAGCTTTCTTT. It is translated as CSVGTGGNTEAFF.

The V gene is TRBV11-3, the J gene TRBJ2-2; 8 bases align to TRBD2. Germline trimming cut 5 bases from V and 2 bases from J; bases unmatched to any gene: 19. Germline CDR1 SGHNT, CDR2 YENEEA. This CDR3 is 20 amino acids long. As DNA, the CDR3 is TGTGCCAGCAGCAAAAACGGCTGGTTACTAGCGGACTTTAACACCGGGGAGCTGTTTTTT. It translates to CASSKNGWLLADFNTGELFF.

This chain joins TRBV10-3 and TRBJ1-1, with D unresolved. The V gene's germline CDR1 is ENHRY and CDR2 SYGVKD. The CDR3 has 13 amino acids. V was pared by 4 bases and J by 1 base, with 7 bases between. In DNA form, the CDR3 reads TGTGCCATCAGTGTGGAGGGGAACACTGAAGCTTTCTTT. It codes for CAISVEGNTEAFF.

The chain has TRBV11-3 and TRBJ2-5, with 7 bases lining up with TRBD1. The length of the CDR3 is 15 residues. Trimming at V came to 4 bases and at J to 2 bases, leaving 7 bases not matched to a gene. Germline V lookup: CDR1 SGHNT, CDR2 YENEEA. The CDR3 nucleotides read TGTGCCAGCAGCTCGAGACAGGGAACTCAAGAGACCCAGTACTTC. Translating it yields CASSSRQGTQETQYF.